The clone carrying this T cell receptor (beta chain) was observed a handful of times. What it binds is unknown. The J segment lost 8 bases and the V segment lost 11 bases, leaving 18 bases of the junction unmatched. Per the germline V gene, CDR1 is WNHNN and CDR2 is SYGVQD (reference sequence). The CDR3 spans 15 residues. The sample originates from a study of blood T cells in healthy people across ages. General study points: Higher diversity, along with more naive CD4+ cells, distinguished long-lived donors from aged donors.

Combining a sample-barcoded 5' primer with a J-beta primer mix, a second PCR ran for roughly 6 to 11 cycles. All cDNA molecules were each tagged by a template-switch adaptor with 12 random nucleotides. One entry per CDR3 protein, called by TCRdb with MiXCR from the 5' RACE reads. The sample lists roughly 1,800,000 distinct CDR3 sequences, around half occurring once. About 9.6 milliliters of peripheral blood were drawn from each donor into EDTA-treated tubes. Sequencing used blood. The sequence derives from a woman in her thirties or forties in good health. The V gene is TRBV10-1, the J gene TRBJ2-1; TRBD1 matches at 7 bases. CDR3 bases: TGCGCCTCTACGACAGGGCGCGGAAAGTTCGATGAGCAGTTCTTC. It is translated as CASTTGRGKFDEQFF.